This TCR beta chain was recorded in a study of cytomegalovirus exposure and HLA in healthy donors. Primers: 60 Vbeta forward and 13 Jbeta reverse. Some clones are missing from TCRdb's copy, which holds only in-frame ones; the method was immunoSEQ multiplex PCR. The table records about 43,000 clones, 70% to 80% of them present only once. General study results and limits: Earlier analysis found most TCR beta V segments productive about 90% or about 30% of the time.

With 3 bases removed from V and 3 bases from J, the gap between germline ends came to 10 bases. This CDR3 has 13 amino acids. Germline V gene sequence: CDR1 SQVTM, CDR2 ANQGSEA. On this clone itself: Its antigen is currently unknown.

The TCR comes from a man in his thirties or forties in good health and CMV-seronegative. V usage is TRBV29-1 and J usage is TRBJ2-3; TRBD1 might be the D (6 bases). Sequencing was carried out using PBMCs. CDR3 coding DNA: TGCAGCGTTGATGGCAGGGGAACAGATACGCAGTATTTT. Its protein is CSVDGRGTDTQYF.